The entry that follows covers one TCR beta chain sequence. What it recognizes is unknown. Every participating donor gave one draw, a heparinised blood sample averaging around 120 mL. The sequenced template was cDNA made from the entire isolated RNA. The study sequenced naive, central memory and regulatory T cell samples to an average of about 3.5 million reads. Profiled with immunoSEQ multiplex PCR; TCRdb holds only in-frame clones, not every one. The sample contains some 640,000 clones, around 15% of which appear only once. Germline V lookup: CDR1 SQVTM, CDR2 ANQGSEA. The trim removed 3 bases at V and 4 bases at J, leaving 7 bases unmatched. The length of the CDR3 is 14 residues. The source of the sample is a study of beta chain features in type 1 diabetes. General study results and limits: A moderate, significant TCRB CDR3 shortening appeared in type 1 diabetes across four CD4+ subsets. Among type 1 diabetes patients, VDJ junctions had fewer insertions and more deletions.

The J gene is TRBJ2-3, the V gene TRBV29-1; 7 positions agree with TRBD2. The specimen was naive CD4+ T cells from blood. This TCR derives from a man between 18 and 29 years old with type 1 diabetes. CDR3 in amino acids: CSVDFGLVADTQYF. The CDR3 DNA follows: TGCAGCGTTGATTTCGGACTAGTGGCAGATACGCAGTATTTT.